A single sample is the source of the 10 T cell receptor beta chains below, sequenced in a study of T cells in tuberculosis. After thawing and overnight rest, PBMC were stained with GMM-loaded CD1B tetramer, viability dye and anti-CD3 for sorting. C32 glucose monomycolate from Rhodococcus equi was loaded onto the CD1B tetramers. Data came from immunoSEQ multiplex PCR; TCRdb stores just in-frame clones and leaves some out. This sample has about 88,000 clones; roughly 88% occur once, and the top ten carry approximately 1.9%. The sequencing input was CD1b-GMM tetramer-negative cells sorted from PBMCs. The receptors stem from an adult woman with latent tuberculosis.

The CDR3 nucleotides read TGTGCCAGCTCACCACAGGGGGCCGAGCAGTACGTC. Translation gives CASSPQGAEQYV. The rearrangement joins TRBV18 to TRBJ2-7, with 7 bases lining up with TRBD1. Per germline, CDR1 KGHSH and CDR2 LQKENI. The CDR3 is 12 residues long. The V segment lost 1 base and the J segment 6 bases; nucleotides outside the gene matches: 0.

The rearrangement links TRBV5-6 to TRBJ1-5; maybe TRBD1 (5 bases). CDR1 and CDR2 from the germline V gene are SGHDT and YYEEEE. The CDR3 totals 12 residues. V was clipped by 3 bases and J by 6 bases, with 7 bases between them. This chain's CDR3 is CASSSGIQPQHF. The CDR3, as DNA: TGTGCCAGCAGCTCAGGGATTCAGCCCCAGCATTTT.

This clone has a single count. Written as DNA, the CDR3 is TGTGCCAGTAGTCGAGACACAGGGATTGGTGGTTCACCCCTCCACTTT. Translating gives CASSRDTGIGGSPLHF. The rearrangement uses TRBV19 and TRBJ1-6, with D possibly being TRBD1 (6 bases). CDR1 LNHDA and CDR2 SQIVND come from the germline V gene (reference sequence). The length of the CDR3 is 16 residues. Trimming took 5 bases from V and 9 from J, leaving 20 bases between them. The full variable domain, its missing parts supplied by reference TRBV19 and TRBJ1-6, is DGGITQSPKYLFRKEGQNVTLSCEQNLNHDAMYWYRQDPGQGLRLIYYSQIVNDFQKGDIAEGYSVSREKKESFPLTVTSAQKNPTAFYLCASSRDTGIGGSPLHFGNGTRLTVT.

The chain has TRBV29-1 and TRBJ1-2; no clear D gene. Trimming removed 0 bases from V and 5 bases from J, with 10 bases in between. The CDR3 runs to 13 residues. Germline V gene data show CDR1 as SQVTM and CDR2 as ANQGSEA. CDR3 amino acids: CSVEERLAYGYTF. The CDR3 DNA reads TGCAGCGTTGAAGAACGGCTAGCTTATGGCTACACCTTC.

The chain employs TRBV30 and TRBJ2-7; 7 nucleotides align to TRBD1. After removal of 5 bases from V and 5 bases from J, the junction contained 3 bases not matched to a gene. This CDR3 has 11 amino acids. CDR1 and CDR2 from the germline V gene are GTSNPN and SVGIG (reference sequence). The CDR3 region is CAWGQVDEQYF. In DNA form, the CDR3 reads TGTGCCTGGGGACAGGTGGACGAGCAGTACTTC.

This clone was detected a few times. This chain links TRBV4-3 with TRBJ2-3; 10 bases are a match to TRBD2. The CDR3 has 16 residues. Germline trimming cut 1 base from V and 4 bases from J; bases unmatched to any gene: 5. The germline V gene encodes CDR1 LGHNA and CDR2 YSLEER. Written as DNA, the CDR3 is TGCGCCAGCAGCCAAGGGGGAGCGGGGGGGCCAGATACGCAGTATTTT. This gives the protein CASSQGGAGGPDTQYF.

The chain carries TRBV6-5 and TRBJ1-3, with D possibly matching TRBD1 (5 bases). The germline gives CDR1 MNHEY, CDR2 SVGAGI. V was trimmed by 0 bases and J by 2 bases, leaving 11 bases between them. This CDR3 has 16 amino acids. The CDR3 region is CASSYSGGTTGNTIYF. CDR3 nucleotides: TGTGCCAGCAGTTACTCTGGTGGGACTACTGGAAACACCATATATTTT.

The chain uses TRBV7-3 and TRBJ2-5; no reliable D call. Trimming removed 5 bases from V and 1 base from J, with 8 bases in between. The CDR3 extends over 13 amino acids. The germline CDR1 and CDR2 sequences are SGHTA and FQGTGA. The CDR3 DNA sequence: TGTGCCAGCAGCCCACCCGGCCAAGAGACCCAGTACTTC. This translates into CASSPPGQETQYF.

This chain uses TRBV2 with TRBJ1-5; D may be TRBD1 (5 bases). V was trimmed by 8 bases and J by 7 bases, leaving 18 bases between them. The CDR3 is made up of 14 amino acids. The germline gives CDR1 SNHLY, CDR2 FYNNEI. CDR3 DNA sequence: TGTGCCAGCTCCTCTCTCAGGGTGGAACAGCCCCAGCATTTT. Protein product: CASSSLRVEQPQHF.

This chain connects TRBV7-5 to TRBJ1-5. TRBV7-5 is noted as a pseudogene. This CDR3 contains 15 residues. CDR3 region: CVRSLRCYSNQPQHF. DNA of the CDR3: TGTGTCAGAAGCTTACGGTGTTATAGCAATCAGCCCCAGCATTTT.